Detailed here is one T cell receptor beta chain. This entry comes from a study of blood T cell repertoires in COVID-19. Study overall: Italy, Spain and the United States were the sources of the convalescent and acute COVID-19 samples. Sample material is recorded as cDNA or gDNA derived from T cells, B-cell-depleted T cells, or PBMCs.

CDR3 length: 14 residues. Germline CDR1 reads SGHNT; CDR2 reads YYREEE (reference sequence). V lost 4 bases, J lost 0 bases, and 3 bases stayed unmatched. Original analysis: Reference gene primer amplification in the assay estimated nucleated cell counts. The data were produced by immunoSEQ multiplex PCR, yet TCRdb's version contains in-frame clones alone and is incomplete. V and J calls and clone size are given by that table; D and trimming were obtained from the DNA. The top ten hold 0.7% to 1% of the sample, which has over 100,000 clones, 75% to 90% seen once. This sequence originates from a woman between 70 and 85 years old with acute or convalescent COVID-19. The sequenced sample consisted of peripheral blood. This chain links TRBV5-4 with TRBJ2-7; 8 bases match TRBD1. CDR3 sequence (DNA): TGTGCCAGCAGCCGACAGGGGCGCTCCTACGAGCAGTACTTC. It codes for CASSRQGRSYEQYF.